This TCR beta chain was found in a study of blood T cell repertoires in COVID-19. Whole-study context: Spain, Italy and the United States supplied samples that represented acute and convalescent COVID-19. PBMCs, B-cell-depleted T cells, or T cells were the source of the cDNA or gDNA that made up the material.

As processed by the authors: Quantification of nucleated cells was approximated via reference gene primer amplification. Clones were read by immunoSEQ multiplex PCR, and TCRdb kept only the in-frame ones, dropping some. Clone size and the V and J calls come from that table; the DNA yielded D and trimming. Seen here are hundreds of thousands of clones, around 87% observed once, and the top ten hold about 1.6%. The CDR3 consists of 13 residues. Germline V CDR1 and CDR2: MNHEY, SVGAGI. The junction had 9 bases not matched to a gene; V was cut back by 8 bases and J by 6 bases. The chain combines TRBV6-5 with TRBJ1-1, with 7 bases matching TRBD1. Sequenced material: peripheral blood. This clonotype originated in a woman in her thirties or forties who had recovered from COVID-19. DNA of the CDR3: TGTGCCAGCCAGGGGGAGAGGTTCGCTGAAGCTTTCTTT. Protein sequence: CASQGERFAEAFF.